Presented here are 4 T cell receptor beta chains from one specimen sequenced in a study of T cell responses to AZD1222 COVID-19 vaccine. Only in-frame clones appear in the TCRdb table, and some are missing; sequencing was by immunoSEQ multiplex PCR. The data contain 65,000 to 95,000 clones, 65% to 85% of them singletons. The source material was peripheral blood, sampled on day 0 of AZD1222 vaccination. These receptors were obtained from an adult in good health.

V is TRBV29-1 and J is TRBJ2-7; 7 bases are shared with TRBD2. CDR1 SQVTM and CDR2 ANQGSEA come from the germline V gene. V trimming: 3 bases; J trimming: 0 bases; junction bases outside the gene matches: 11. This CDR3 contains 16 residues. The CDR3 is CSVEGSGDPISYEQYF. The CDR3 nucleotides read TGCAGCGTTGAGGGGAGCGGGGACCCCATCTCCTACGAGCAGTACTTC.

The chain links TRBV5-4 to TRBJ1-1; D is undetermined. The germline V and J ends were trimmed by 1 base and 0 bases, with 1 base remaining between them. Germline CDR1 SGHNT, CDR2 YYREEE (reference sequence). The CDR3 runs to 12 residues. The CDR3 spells CASSLLNTEAFF. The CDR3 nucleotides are TGTGCCAGCAGCTTGTTGAACACTGAAGCTTTCTTT.

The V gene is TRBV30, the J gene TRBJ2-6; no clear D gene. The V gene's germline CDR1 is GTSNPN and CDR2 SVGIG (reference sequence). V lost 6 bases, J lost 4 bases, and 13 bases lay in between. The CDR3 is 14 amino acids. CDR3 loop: CACARVTGANVLTF. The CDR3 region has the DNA TGTGCCTGCGCTAGGGTAACCGGGGCCAACGTCCTGACTTTC.

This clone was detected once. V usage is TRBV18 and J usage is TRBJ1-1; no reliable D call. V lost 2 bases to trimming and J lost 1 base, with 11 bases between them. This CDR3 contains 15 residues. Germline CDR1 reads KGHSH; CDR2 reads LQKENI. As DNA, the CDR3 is TGTGCCAGCTCACCAGTACGATCCCAGAACACTGAAGCTTTCTTT. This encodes CASSPVRSQNTEAFF.